One sample yielded the 26 T cell receptor beta chains listed below, sequenced in a study of T-cell reconstitution after alpha-beta-depleted transplantation in children. Unique molecular identifiers were used in preparing the TCRbeta library. TCRdb re-called the PCR reads with MiXCR, one entry per CDR3 protein. The sample lists around 200,000 distinct CDR3 sequences; about a tenth were seen once. The sample in question was PBMCs, obtained before TCRalphabeta/CD19-depleted stem cell transplant. Receptors originate from a child younger than two with acute myeloid leukemia, due to receive a stem cell transplant.

This clonotype has a count of ten or more. The CDR3 DNA sequence: TGCAGCGTTGAAGATCTGGTAGCGCAGTACTTC. It codes for CSVEDLVAQYF. The rearrangement joins TRBV29-1 to TRBJ2-7; D is undetermined. The CDR3 spans 11 residues. The germline gives CDR1 SQVTM, CDR2 ANQGSEA. Trimming removed 0 bases from V and 9 bases from J, with 9 bases in between.

Concerning this clonotype itself: Possible read error: a much larger clone is one base away. The chain recombines TRBV27 with TRBJ2-7; maybe TRBD2 (6 bases). In germline, CDR1 is MNHEY, CDR2 SMNVEV (reference sequence). V was cut by 10 bases and J by 2 bases, with 12 bases left in between. The CDR3 is 12 amino acids. CDR3 bases: TGTGCCACCAGAGGAGGGACCTACGAGCAGTACTTC. It encodes CATRGGTYEQYF.

This clonotype was seen at least ten times. This rearrangement joins TRBV15 to TRBJ2-7, with D possibly called TRBD1 or TRBD2 (5 bases each). The length of the CDR3 is 14 residues. The germline CDR1 and CDR2 sequences are LNHNV and YYDKDF (reference sequence). The ends were cut back, 0 bases at V and 3 bases at J, with 9 bases in the middle. CDR3 loop: CATSRDPGSYEQYF. The DNA of the CDR3 is TGTGCCACCAGCAGAGATCCAGGGAGCTACGAGCAGTACTTC.

This clonotype was picked up many times. The J gene is TRBJ2-7, the V gene TRBV7-9; D call uncertain. V was pared by 5 bases and J by 7 bases, with 15 bases between. Germline V gene sequence: CDR1 SEHNR, CDR2 FQNEAQ (reference sequence). The CDR3 is made up of 13 amino acids. As DNA, the CDR3 is TGTGCCAGCAGCCCGTCGGTGGTGGATGAGCAGTACTTC. Amino acids: CASSPSVVDEQYF.

The genes are TRBV27 and TRBJ2-7; 12 bases are shared with TRBD1. Per germline, CDR1 MNHEY and CDR2 SMNVEV (reference sequence). The CDR3 covers 17 residues. V was pared by 5 bases and J by 4 bases, with 12 bases of the junction left unmatched. The CDR3 DNA follows: TGTGCCAGCAGTCCGTATCCGGGACAGGGGGCGATTTACGAGCAGTACTTC. This translates into CASSPYPGQGAIYEQYF.

This clonotype occurred many times. This chain connects TRBV20-1 to TRBJ2-7; a weak D match, TRBD1 (5 bases). The CDR3 has 12 amino acids. Germline V gene sequence: CDR1 DFQATT, CDR2 SNEGSKA (reference sequence). V was pared by 3 bases and J by 3 bases, with 9 bases between. The CDR3 sequence: CSASQGSYEQYF. CDR3 coding DNA: TGCAGTGCTAGTCAGGGTAGCTACGAGCAGTACTTC.

This clonotype was detected many times. The chain employs TRBV28 and TRBJ2-5, with TRBD2 matching 10 bases. From germline, CDR1 is MDHEN and CDR2 SYDVKM. V dropped 10 bases and J dropped 5; count of bases not matched to a gene: 7. The CDR3 is 13 amino acids. This CDR3 reads CAIQAGGLETQYF. DNA for the CDR3: TGTGCCATACAAGCGGGGGGGCTGGAGACCCAGTACTTC.

This clonotype was seen ten or more times. The chain has TRBV28 and TRBJ1-4; 8 positions agree with TRBD1. CDR1 and CDR2 (germline): MDHEN, SYDVKM. J lost 8 bases, V lost 6 bases, and 11 bases had no gene match. CDR3 length: 15 residues. This CDR3 is CASRPEQGVEEKLFF. Here the CDR3 DNA reads TGTGCCAGCAGACCCGAACAGGGGGTCGAGGAAAAACTGTTTTTT.

This clonotype was counted between two and nine times. The V gene is TRBV20-1, the J gene TRBJ1-5; D possibly corresponds to TRBD1 (5 bases). The CDR3 consists of 14 residues. The V and J ends lost 3 bases and 0 bases respectively, with 9 bases between them. Germline V gene sequence: CDR1 DFQATT, CDR2 SNEGSKA (reference sequence). In nucleotides, the CDR3 is TGCAGTGCTAGGCGGGGGGATAGCAATCAGCCCCAGCATTTT. Translating gives CSARRGDSNQPQHF.

This clonotype was observed at least ten times. The gene calls are TRBV20-1 and TRBJ2-5; TRBD2 matches 8 bases. V lost 3 bases to trimming and J lost 2 bases; unmatched junction nucleotides: 14. Germline V gene sequence: CDR1 DFQATT, CDR2 SNEGSKA (reference sequence). The CDR3 is 17 residues long. CDR3 sequence (DNA): TGCAGTGCTAGGGGTGCGGGGGGCAGCTATATACAAGAGACCCAGTACTTC. Translation gives CSARGAGGSYIQETQYF.

This clonotype has a count of ten or more. The chain has TRBV10-3 and TRBJ2-1, with D possibly matching TRBD1 (5 bases). Deletions cut 6 bases from V and 4 bases from J, with 19 bases between. Per germline, CDR1 ENHRY and CDR2 SYGVKD. The CDR3 totals 16 residues. Written as DNA, the CDR3 is TGTGCCATCAGGACCTTAAAAGGGGCCGATTACAATGAGCAGTTCTTC. Amino acid sequence: CAIRTLKGADYNEQFF.

This clonotype was seen more than once but under ten times. This chain connects TRBV11-2 to TRBJ2-5; D is unclear. The germline CDR1 and CDR2 sequences are SGHAT and FQNNGV. The CDR3 has 13 residues. Trimming removed 0 bases from V and 5 bases from J, with 7 bases in between. The CDR3 nucleotides read TGTGCCAGCAGCTTAGAAGCGTACGAGACCCAGTACTTC. Translation gives CASSLEAYETQYF.

This clonotype occurred many times. This rearrangement joins TRBV6-2 or TRBV6-3 to TRBJ2-2; 8 bases match TRBD1. Germline lookup yields CDR1 MNHEY and CDR2 SVGEGT. V dropped 6 bases and J dropped 4; count of bases not matched to a gene: 16. This CDR3 spans 18 amino acids. The CDR3 coding sequence is TGTGCCAGCAGCCCCCTACCCCCGGACAGGGAACTCACCGGGGAGCTGTTTTTT. Amino acid sequence: CASSPLPPDRELTGELFF.

This clonotype was observed many times. The chain couples TRBV5-1 to TRBJ2-1, with TRBD1 matching 9 bases. V lost 4 bases and J lost 8; bases outside the gene matches: 13. Germline values: CDR1 SGHRS, CDR2 YFSETQ. The CDR3 is made up of 16 amino acids. CDR3 coding DNA: TGCGCCAGCAGCGGAACCGGGACAGGGAAGATGGATGAGCAGTTCTTC. Amino acid sequence: CASSGTGTGKMDEQFF.

This clonotype was counted at least ten times. The chain is built from TRBV6-5 and TRBJ2-2; 8 bases are shared with TRBD1. Trimming removed 2 bases from V and 0 bases from J; junction bases left unmatched: 5. The CDR3 length is 17 residues. Germline V gene lookup returns CDR1 MNHEY and CDR2 SVGAGI. The CDR3 reads CASSYTAGGTNTGELFF. The CDR3, as DNA: TGTGCCAGCAGTTACACGGCAGGGGGCACGAACACCGGGGAGCTGTTTTTT.

The chain combines TRBV5-5 with TRBJ2-7; the D gene could be TRBD1 or TRBD2 (5 bases each). This CDR3 has 16 amino acids. Germline V gene lookup returns CDR1 SGHKS and CDR2 YYEKEE (reference sequence). V gave up 4 bases and J gave up 0 bases, with 17 bases separating them. The CDR3 DNA reads TGTGCCAGCAGCCCAACGTCCGGGGCGGCCTCCTACGAGCAGTACTTC. Protein product: CASSPTSGAASYEQYF.

There are many counts of this clonotype. This sequence joins TRBV20-1 and TRBJ2-1; 7 bases map to TRBD1. The ends lost 3 bases at V and 8 bases at J; junction bases unmatched: 7. CDR3 length: 13 amino acids. Germline lookup yields CDR1 DFQATT and CDR2 SNEGSKA (reference sequence). The CDR3 DNA reads as TGCAGTGCTAGCCGACAGGGTGTCGATGAGCAGTTCTTC. This translates into CSASRQGVDEQFF.

This clonotype was recorded many times. The rearrangement links TRBV29-1 to TRBJ2-3, with TRBD2 as a possible D gene (6 bases). The germline CDR1 and CDR2 sequences are SQVTM and ANQGSEA. CDR3 size: 11 residues. Trimming stripped 6 bases from V and 14 bases from J, with 18 bases between. In nucleotides, the CDR3 is TGCAGCGTCCTCGGACTAAACCGCCCGTATTTT. Amino acid sequence: CSVLGLNRPYF.

This clonotype was found many times. V gene TRBV27 combines with J gene TRBJ2-7; possible D gene TRBD2, 5 bases. Germline V CDR1 and CDR2: MNHEY, SMNVEV (reference sequence). The V end was cut by 7 bases, the J end by 0 bases, with 22 bases between. This CDR3 is 17 amino acids long. CDR3 amino acids: CASILKVGRGSSYEQYF. The CDR3 nucleotides read TGTGCCAGCATCCTAAAAGTGGGCCGGGGATCCTCCTACGAGCAGTACTTC.

This clonotype came up many times. This chain links TRBV6-5 with TRBJ1-5; perhaps TRBD1 as D (6 bases). With 2 bases removed from V and 5 bases from J, the gap between germline ends came to 13 bases. Germline values: CDR1 MNHEY, CDR2 SVGAGI. This CDR3 has 15 residues. For the CDR3, the DNA is TGTGCCAGCAGTTACGACAGGCTTGGTGATCAGCCCCAGCATTTT. This sequence encodes CASSYDRLGDQPQHF.

This clonotype was observed at least ten times. The chain recombines TRBV25-1 with TRBJ1-3; 7 bases are a match to TRBD1. Germline V CDR1 and CDR2: MGHDK, SYGVNS. This CDR3 has 18 residues. Germline trimming cut 3 bases from V and 2 bases from J; bases unmatched to any gene: 13. The CDR3 DNA reads TGTGCCAGCAGTGATTATGGCGGGACAGCAAAAACTGGAAACACCATATATTTT. Translation gives CASSDYGGTAKTGNTIYF.

This clonotype was detected many times. The V and J genes are TRBV20-1 and TRBJ2-7; 9 positions agree with TRBD1. The CDR3 has 14 amino acids. Germline assignment: CDR1 DFQATT and CDR2 SNEGSKA (reference sequence). The V segment lost 0 bases and the J segment 4 bases; nucleotides outside the gene matches: 4. CDR3: CSARDATGGYEQYF. The CDR3 DNA is TGCAGTGCTAGAGATGCGACAGGGGGTTACGAGCAGTACTTC.

The sample holds many counts of this clonotype. This sequence joins TRBV12-3 or TRBV12-4 and TRBJ1-2; D ambiguous. Trimming cost V 4 bases and J 7 bases, with 10 bases left between them. The length of the CDR3 is 12 residues. The CDR3 loop is CASSWDTIGYTF. DNA of the CDR3: TGTGCCAGCAGTTGGGATACGATTGGCTACACCTTC.

This clonotype was picked up many times. CDR3 amino acids: CSVKIAGWRNYEQYF. Here the CDR3 DNA reads TGCAGTGTTAAGATAGCCGGTTGGCGCAACTACGAGCAGTACTTC. V and J are TRBV20-1 and TRBJ2-7; no firm D call. Germline V CDR1 and CDR2: DFQATT, SNEGSKA (reference sequence). The CDR3 is 15 amino acids. Trimming shortened V by 7 bases and J by 3 bases, and 22 bases separated the two germline ends.

This clonotype has a count of ten or more. The chain has TRBV7-2 and TRBJ2-7; TRBD2 agrees at 9 bases. The CDR3 is 15 residues long. Germline CDR1 reads SGHTA; CDR2 reads FQGNSA. V trimming: 4 bases; J trimming: 0 bases; junction bases outside the gene matches: 4. The CDR3 DNA is TGTGCCAGCAGCTGGACTAGCGATCTCTCCTACGAGCAGTACTTC. It is translated as CASSWTSDLSYEQYF.

The table lists this clonotype with a few counts. This chain uses TRBV7-8 with TRBJ2-7, with 9 positions matching TRBD1. CDR3 length: 15 amino acids. V shed 5 bases and J 3 bases; nucleotides not matched to a gene: 8. CDR1 and CDR2 from the germline V gene are SGHVS and FQNEAQ. The CDR3 loop reads CASSVKGQGSYEQYF. The CDR3 DNA sequence: TGTGCCAGCAGCGTAAAGGGACAGGGAAGCTACGAGCAGTACTTC. The complete variable domain, with remaining parts taken from reference TRBV7-8 and TRBJ2-7, reads GAGVSQSPRYKVAKRGQDVALRCDPISGHVSLFWYQQALGQGPEFLTYFQNEAQLDKSGLPSDRFFAERPEGSVSTLKIQRTQQEDSAVYLCASSVKGQGSYEQYFGPGTRLTVT.